Following are 5 T cell receptor beta chains from one sample sequenced in a study of cytomegalovirus exposure and HLA in healthy donors. This PCR relied on a set of 60 Vbeta primers and 13 Jbeta primers. Sequencing used immunoSEQ multiplex PCR; TCRdb keeps in-frame clones, though not all of them. The data hold 90,000 to 120,000 clones, with roughly 72% observed a single time. Sequencing was done on a sample of PBMCs. The source of these receptors is a man under 40 in good health and CMV-seronegative.

In this sample, this clone turned up a few times. The chain employs TRBV9 and TRBJ2-7; 11 nucleotides align to TRBD1. Germline V gene sequence: CDR1 SGDLS, CDR2 YYNGEE. V trimming: 4 bases; J trimming: 4 bases; junction bases outside the gene matches: 7. CDR3 length: 15 amino acids. CDR3 residues: CASSPGTGGPYEQYF. The CDR3 DNA reads TGTGCCAGCAGCCCCGGGACAGGGGGACCTTACGAGCAGTACTTC.

The chain has TRBV6-5 and TRBJ2-7; D not resolved. Trimming removed 0 bases at V and 0 bases at J, with 12 bases between. Germline CDR1 MNHEY, CDR2 SVGAGI. This CDR3 is 16 amino acids long. The CDR3 region is CASSYSTTRSSYEQYF. Here the CDR3 DNA reads TGTGCCAGCAGTTACTCTACCACGCGGAGCTCCTACGAGCAGTACTTC.

The chain has TRBV5-1 and TRBJ2-5; 11 bases are a match to TRBD1. Unmatched junction bases numbered 3, after V lost 1 base and J lost 10 bases. The CDR3 has 13 amino acids. Germline-derived CDR1 and CDR2 are SGHRS and YFSETQ. The CDR3 region is CASSLRDRGGQYF. DNA for the CDR3: TGCGCCAGCAGCTTGAGGGACAGGGGGGGCCAGTACTTC.

V usage is TRBV15 and J usage is TRBJ2-5; 9 bases are a match to TRBD1. Germline loops: CDR1 LNHNV, CDR2 YYDKDF (reference sequence). The V and J ends lost 3 bases and 2 bases, in that order; junction bases with no gene match: 10. There are 17 residues in the CDR3. CDR3 DNA sequence: TGTGCCACCAGCAGCCTACCGGGACAGGGCTTTCAAGAGACCCAGTACTTC. This gives the protein CATSSLPGQGFQETQYF.

This clone was seen more than once but under ten times. The rearrangement uses TRBV6-6 and TRBJ2-5; the D gene is possibly TRBD1 (8 bases). This CDR3 is 15 amino acids long. Germline CDR1 reads MNHNY; CDR2 reads SVGAGI (reference sequence). The V and J ends lost 0 bases and 2 bases respectively, with 10 bases between them. The CDR3 sequence is CASSYSQGGQETQYF. The CDR3 nucleotides are TGTGCCAGCAGTTACTCACAGGGGGGGCAAGAGACCCAGTACTTC.